What follows are 27 T cell receptor beta chains derived from one specimen sequenced in a study of monozygotic twins with inflammatory bowel disease (dated 2019 in TCRdb). To prepare the library, 5' RACE was applied. Sequencing took place on an Illumina HiSeq 2500. With the reads reprocessed by TCRdb, a single entry stands for each CDR3 protein sequence and no DNA is reported. The sample's own table lists some 400,000 distinct CDR3 sequences. Of the sample, about 2.6% falls within the top ten clones. The material sequenced was blood. The receptors originated from a human donor with ulcerative colitis or Crohn's disease, or a healthy co-twin of an affected twin (not recorded which).

The genes are TRBV20-1 and TRBJ2-1; TCRdb outputs TRBD2, but without DNA this stays unchecked. The CDR3 sequence is 11 residues long. Germline CDR1 is DFQATT and CDR2 is SNEGSKA (reference sequence). Here the CDR3 reads CSASRSGEQFF.

V and J are TRBV5-5 and TRBJ1-5; TCRdb picks TRBD1, but there is no DNA to check that call. Germline V gene data show CDR1 as SGHKS and CDR2 as YYEKEE (reference sequence). The CDR3 spans 15 residues. CDR3: CASSFYGGLERPQHF.

The rearrangement links TRBV7-9 to TRBJ1-2; the D call from TCRdb, TRBD1, cannot be confirmed without DNA. The V gene's germline CDR1 is SEHNR and CDR2 FQNEAQ (reference sequence). CDR3 length: 13 residues. The CDR3 sequence: CASSPRDHYGYTF. Together with reference TRBV7-9 and TRBJ1-2, the CDR3 gives the full variable domain: DTGVSQNPRHKITKRGQNVTFRCDPISEHNRLYWYRQTLGQGPEFLTYFQNEAQLEKSRLLSDRFSAERPKGSFSTLEIQRTEQGDSAMYLCASSPRDHYGYTFGSGTRLTVV.

This chain connects TRBV6-2 or TRBV6-3 to TRBJ2-7; TCRdb calls TRBD2, which cannot be checked without DNA. The germline CDR1 and CDR2 sequences are MNHEY and SVGEGT. The CDR3 has 11 amino acids. CDR3 amino acids: CASSYRAQQYF.

The CDR3 loop is CASSSRAETQYF. The chain employs TRBV19 and TRBJ2-5; as DNA is missing, the TRBD1 call by TCRdb cannot be tested. The CDR3 covers 12 residues. Germline V gives CDR1 LNHDA, CDR2 SQIVND (reference sequence).

J is TRBJ2-1 and V is TRBV6-2 or TRBV6-3; TCRdb proposes TRBD2, but this gene call is untestable without DNA. Germline V gene data show CDR1 as MNHEY and CDR2 as SVGEGT. The CDR3 is 16 residues long. This CDR3 reads CASSTVAGKTDNEQFF.

The gene calls are TRBV4-3 and TRBJ1-1. The CDR3 length is 13 residues. Germline CDR1 LGHNA, CDR2 YSLEER. Here the CDR3 reads CASSQDRTNEAFF.

The V call is TRBV14, the J call TRBJ1-4; TCRdb reports TRBD1, a call that lacks DNA to check it against. Germline assignment: CDR1 SGHDN and CDR2 FVKESK. This CDR3 is 12 amino acids long. The CDR3 sequence is CASSQDRGKLFF.

J is TRBJ2-2 and V is TRBV3-1. The CDR3 has 16 amino acids. The germline V gene has CDR1 LGHDT and CDR2 YNNKEL (reference sequence). CDR3 region: CASSQGTPRGTGELFF.

V is TRBV19 and J is TRBJ2-3; the TCRdb D gene call, TRBD1, has no DNA to confirm it. Germline CDR1 is LNHDA and CDR2 is SQIVND (reference sequence). This CDR3 contains 15 residues. CDR3 protein: CASSNVGQGADTQYF.

V is TRBV7-2 and J is TRBJ1-2. The CDR3 loop spans 14 amino acids. Germline lookup yields CDR1 SGHTA and CDR2 FQGNSA. CDR3: CASSPTGEVYGYTF. The full variable domain, completed using reference TRBV7-2 and TRBJ1-2, is GAGVSQSPSNKVTEKGKDVELRCDPISGHTALYWYRQSLGQGLEFLIYFQGNSAPDKSGLPSDRFSAERTGGSVSTLTIQRTQQEDSAVYLCASSPTGEVYGYTFGSGTRLTVV.

The J gene is TRBJ2-3, the V gene TRBV28; TCRdb returns TRBD1, unconfirmable since there is no DNA. Germline CDR1 reads MDHEN; CDR2 reads SYDVKM. This CDR3 contains 16 residues. Here the CDR3 reads CASSLAPGGGTDTQYF.

The rearrangement uses TRBV5-6 and TRBJ1-2. Germline values: CDR1 SGHDT, CDR2 YYEEEE. CDR3 length: 13 amino acids. The CDR3 protein is CASSPSGVNGYTF.

This chain connects TRBV6-5 to TRBJ2-6. Germline-derived CDR1 and CDR2 are MNHEY and SVGAGI. The CDR3 runs to 18 residues. CDR3 residues: CASSYGGPHDPGANVLTF.

This chain connects TRBV20-1 to TRBJ2-2. CDR3 length: 12 residues. The germline gives CDR1 DFQATT, CDR2 SNEGSKA (reference sequence). CDR3 loop: CSAQPSAGELFF.

The J gene is TRBJ1-1, the V gene TRBV5-5; checking the TCRdb D call of TRBD1 is not possible without DNA. CDR3 length: 15 amino acids. Looked up from germline, CDR1 is SGHKS and CDR2 is YYEKEE (reference sequence). The CDR3 here is CASSLDGTPRIEAFF.

V is TRBV7-3 and J is TRBJ2-1; TCRdb's assignment of TRBD2 cannot be checked, as there is no DNA. Germline assignment: CDR1 SGHTA and CDR2 FQGTGA. The CDR3 length is 13 residues. The CDR3 region is CASSFGPAREQFF.

This chain links TRBV5-1 with TRBJ2-2; the D gene TCRdb calls, TRBD2, cannot be checked with no DNA. Germline loops: CDR1 SGHRS, CDR2 YFSETQ. The CDR3 is 18 amino acids. The CDR3 region is CASSLAPTSASNTGKLFF. Complete variable domain (other parts from reference TRBV5-1 and TRBJ2-2): KAGVTQTPRYLIKTRGQQVTLSCSPISGHRSVSWYQQTPGQGLQFLFEYFSETQRNKGNFPGRFSGRQFSNSRSEMNVSTLELGDSALYLCASSLAPTSASNTGKLFFGEGSRLTVL.

The gene calls are TRBV6-2 or TRBV6-3 and TRBJ2-5; with no DNA, the TCRdb D assignment of TRBD1 cannot be verified. The CDR3 sequence is 14 residues long. Germline CDR1 MNHEY, CDR2 SVGEGT. The CDR3 spells CASHGQGFLETQYF.

The chain links TRBV20-1 to TRBJ1-5. The germline CDR1 and CDR2 sequences are DFQATT and SNEGSKA (reference sequence). The CDR3 has 18 residues. The CDR3 region is CSARDKAARPYSNQPQHF.

The V and J genes are TRBV9 and TRBJ1-1. The CDR3 covers 14 residues. Germline V gene data show CDR1 as SGDLS and CDR2 as YYNGEE. The CDR3 region is CASSPDTLNTEAFF. Full variable domain (outside the CDR3, taken from reference TRBV9 and TRBJ1-1): DSGVTQTPKHLITATGQRVTLRCSPRSGDLSVYWYQQSLDQGLQFLIQYYNGEERAKGNILERFSAQQFPDLHSELNLSSLELGDSALYFCASSPDTLNTEAFFGQGTRLTVV.

Here the CDR3 reads CASSLRQDVSGNTIYF. The chain links TRBV12-3 or TRBV12-4 to TRBJ1-3. The CDR3 has 16 amino acids.

This chain links TRBV4-3 with TRBJ2-4; absent DNA, TCRdb's TRBD1 call cannot be checked. The germline V gene encodes CDR1 LGHNA and CDR2 YSLEER. CDR3 size: 16 residues. CDR3 sequence reads: CASSGAGPSQKGVQYF.

The chain is built from TRBV3-1 and TRBJ1-4; there is no DNA to check the TCRdb D call of TRBD1. The CDR3 runs to 17 residues. The germline V gene has CDR1 LGHDT and CDR2 YNNKEL (reference sequence). CDR3 in amino acids: CASSQEGIRGLGEKLFF.

The chain is built from TRBV10-3 and TRBJ1-1; the D call from TCRdb, TRBD1, cannot be confirmed without DNA. This CDR3 contains 12 residues. Germline lookup yields CDR1 ENHRY and CDR2 SYGVKD. The CDR3 sequence is CAHQGVGSEAFF.

V is TRBV28 and J is TRBJ2-3; TCRdb indicates TRBD1, and absent DNA this call remains unverified. This CDR3 contains 17 residues. The germline gives CDR1 MDHEN, CDR2 SYDVKM. The CDR3 reads CASTPGGALSRRDTQYF.

This rearrangement joins TRBV7-6 to TRBJ2-4; lacking DNA, the TRBD1 call made by TCRdb goes unchecked. CDR3 size: 14 residues. From germline, CDR1 is SGHVS and CDR2 FNYEAQ. This chain's CDR3 is CASSLGGGLDIQYF. Drawing the rest from reference TRBV7-6 and TRBJ2-4, the complete variable domain is GAGVSQSPRYKVTKRGQDVALRCDPISGHVSLYWYRQALGQGPEFLTYFNYEAQQDKSGLPNDRFSAERPEGSISTLTIQRTEQRDSAMYRCASSLGGGLDIQYFGAGTRLSVL.